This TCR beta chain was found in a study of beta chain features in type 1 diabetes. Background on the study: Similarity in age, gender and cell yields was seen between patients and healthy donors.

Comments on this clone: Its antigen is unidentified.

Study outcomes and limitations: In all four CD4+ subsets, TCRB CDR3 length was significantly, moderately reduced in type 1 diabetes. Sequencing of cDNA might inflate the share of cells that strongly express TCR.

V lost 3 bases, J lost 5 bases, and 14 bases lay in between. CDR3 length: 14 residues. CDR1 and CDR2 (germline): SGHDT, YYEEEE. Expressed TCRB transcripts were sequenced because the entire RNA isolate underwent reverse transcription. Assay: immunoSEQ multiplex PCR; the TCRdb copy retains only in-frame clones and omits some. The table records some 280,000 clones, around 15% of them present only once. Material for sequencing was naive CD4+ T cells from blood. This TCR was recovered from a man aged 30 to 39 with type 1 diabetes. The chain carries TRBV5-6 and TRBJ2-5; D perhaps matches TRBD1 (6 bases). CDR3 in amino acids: CASSSSGVRETQYF. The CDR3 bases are TGTGCCAGCAGCTCTTCAGGGGTGCGGGAGACCCAGTACTTC.